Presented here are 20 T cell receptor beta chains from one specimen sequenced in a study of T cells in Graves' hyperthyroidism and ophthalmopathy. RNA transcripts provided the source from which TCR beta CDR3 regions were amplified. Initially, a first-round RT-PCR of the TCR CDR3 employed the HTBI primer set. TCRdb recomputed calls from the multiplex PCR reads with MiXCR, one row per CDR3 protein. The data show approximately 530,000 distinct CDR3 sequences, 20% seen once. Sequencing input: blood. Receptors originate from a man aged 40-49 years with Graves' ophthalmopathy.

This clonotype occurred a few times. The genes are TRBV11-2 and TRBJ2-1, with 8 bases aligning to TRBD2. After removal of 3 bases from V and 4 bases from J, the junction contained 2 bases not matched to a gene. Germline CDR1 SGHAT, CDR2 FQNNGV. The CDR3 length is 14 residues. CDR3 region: CASSFSGVYNEQFF. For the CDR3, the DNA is TGTGCCAGCAGCTTTAGCGGGGTATACAATGAGCAGTTCTTC.

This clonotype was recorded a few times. The CDR3: CASSPRDTLFNEQFF. The CDR3 bases are TGTGCCAGCAGTCCCCGGGACACTCTTTTTAATGAGCAGTTCTTC. This chain connects TRBV12-3 or TRBV12-4 to TRBJ2-1; perhaps TRBD1 as D (6 bases). V was clipped by 5 bases and J by 7 bases, with 18 bases between them. This CDR3 is built from 15 residues.

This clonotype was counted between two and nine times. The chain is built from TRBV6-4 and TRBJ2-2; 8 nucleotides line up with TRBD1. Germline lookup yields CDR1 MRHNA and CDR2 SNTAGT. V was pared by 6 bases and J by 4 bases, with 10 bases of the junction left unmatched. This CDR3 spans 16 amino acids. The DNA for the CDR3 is TGTGCCAGCAGCATAGACAGGGGCTCTAGCACCGGGGAGCTGTTTTTT. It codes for CASSIDRGSSTGELFF.

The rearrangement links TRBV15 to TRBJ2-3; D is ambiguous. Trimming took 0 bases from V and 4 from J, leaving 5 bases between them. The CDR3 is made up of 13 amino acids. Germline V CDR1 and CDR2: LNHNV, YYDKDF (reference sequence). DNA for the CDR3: TGTGCCACCAGCAGAGAGGGTCCAGATACGCAGTATTTT. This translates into CATSREGPDTQYF. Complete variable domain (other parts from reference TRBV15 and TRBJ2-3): DAMVIQNPRYQVTQFGKPVTLSCSQTLNHNVMYWYQQKSSQAPKLLFHYYDKDFNNEADTPDNFQSRRPNTSFCFLDIRSPGLGDTAMYLCATSREGPDTQYFGPGTRLTVL.

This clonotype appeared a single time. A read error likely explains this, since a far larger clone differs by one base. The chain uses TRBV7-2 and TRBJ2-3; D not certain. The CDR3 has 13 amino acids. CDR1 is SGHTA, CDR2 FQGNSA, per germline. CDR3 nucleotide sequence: TGTGCCGGCAGCTTAGGCGGCCTAGATACGCAGTATTTT. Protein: CAGSLGGLDTQYF.

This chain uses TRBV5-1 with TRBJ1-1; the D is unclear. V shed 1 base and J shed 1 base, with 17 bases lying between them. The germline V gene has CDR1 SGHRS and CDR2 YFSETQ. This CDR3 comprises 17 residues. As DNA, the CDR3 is TGCGCCAGCAGCTTGAGGCAGTCCTGGCTGGGGAACACTGAAGCTTTCTTT. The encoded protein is CASSLRQSWLGNTEAFF.

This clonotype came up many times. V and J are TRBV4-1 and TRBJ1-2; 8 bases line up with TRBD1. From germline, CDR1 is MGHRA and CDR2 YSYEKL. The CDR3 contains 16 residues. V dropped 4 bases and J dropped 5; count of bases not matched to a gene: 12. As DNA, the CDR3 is TGCGCCAGCAGCCCTGGACAGGGAGGGGGGAGGTATGGCTACACCTTC. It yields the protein CASSPGQGGGRYGYTF.

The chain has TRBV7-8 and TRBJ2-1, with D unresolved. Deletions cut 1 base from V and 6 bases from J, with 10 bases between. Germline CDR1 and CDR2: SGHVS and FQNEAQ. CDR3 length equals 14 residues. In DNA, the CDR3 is TGTGCCAGCAGCTTAGTTCTCGGCGGCAATGAGCAGTTCTTC. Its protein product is CASSLVLGGNEQFF.

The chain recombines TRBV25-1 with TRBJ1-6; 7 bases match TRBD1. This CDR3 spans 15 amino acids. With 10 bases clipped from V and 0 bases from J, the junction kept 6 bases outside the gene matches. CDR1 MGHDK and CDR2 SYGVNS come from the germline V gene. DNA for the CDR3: TGTGCCACCGTACCAGGGGGCTCCTATAATTCACCCCTCCACTTT. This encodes CATVPGGSYNSPLHF.

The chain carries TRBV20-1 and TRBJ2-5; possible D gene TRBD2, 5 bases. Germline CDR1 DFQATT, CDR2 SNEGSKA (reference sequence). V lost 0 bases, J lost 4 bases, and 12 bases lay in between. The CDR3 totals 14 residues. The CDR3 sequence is CSARDQSRVETQYF. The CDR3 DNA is TGCAGTGCTAGAGATCAGTCGAGGGTAGAGACCCAGTACTTC.

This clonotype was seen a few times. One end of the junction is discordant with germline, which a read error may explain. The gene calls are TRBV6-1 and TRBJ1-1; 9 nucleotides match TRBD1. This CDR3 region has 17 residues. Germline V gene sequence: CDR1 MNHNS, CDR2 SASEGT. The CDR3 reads CASIGTGKGGMNTEASF. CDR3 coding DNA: TGTGCCAGCATAGGGACAGGGAAAGGGGGAATGAACACTGAAGCTTCCTTT.

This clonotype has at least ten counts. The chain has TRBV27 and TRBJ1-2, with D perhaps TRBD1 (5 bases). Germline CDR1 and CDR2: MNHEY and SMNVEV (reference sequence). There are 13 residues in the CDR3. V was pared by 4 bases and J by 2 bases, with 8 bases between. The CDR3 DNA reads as TGTGCCAGCAGTTCGACAGAAAACTATGGCTACACCTTC. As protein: CASSSTENYGYTF.

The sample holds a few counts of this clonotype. The CDR3 sequence is CASSLNRPPTGELFF. The CDR3, as DNA: TGTGCCAGCAGTTTAAATCGGCCACCAACCGGGGAGCTGTTTTTT. The V call is TRBV12-3 or TRBV12-4, the J call TRBJ2-2; D is unclear. V was cut by 2 bases and J by 5 bases, with 12 bases left in between. The CDR3 runs to 15 residues.

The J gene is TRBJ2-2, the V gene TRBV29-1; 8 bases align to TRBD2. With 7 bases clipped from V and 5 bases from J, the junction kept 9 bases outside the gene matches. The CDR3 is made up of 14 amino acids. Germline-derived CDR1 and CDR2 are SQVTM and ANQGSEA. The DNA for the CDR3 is TGCAGCGCCACCGTGGCGGGAGGAACCGGGGAGCTGTTTTTT. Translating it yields CSATVAGGTGELFF.

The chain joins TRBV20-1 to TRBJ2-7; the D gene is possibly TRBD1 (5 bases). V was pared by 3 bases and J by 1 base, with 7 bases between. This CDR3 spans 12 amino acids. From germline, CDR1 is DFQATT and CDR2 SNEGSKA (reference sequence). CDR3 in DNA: TGCAGTGCTAGGGACATATCCTACGAGCAGTACTTC. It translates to CSARDISYEQYF.

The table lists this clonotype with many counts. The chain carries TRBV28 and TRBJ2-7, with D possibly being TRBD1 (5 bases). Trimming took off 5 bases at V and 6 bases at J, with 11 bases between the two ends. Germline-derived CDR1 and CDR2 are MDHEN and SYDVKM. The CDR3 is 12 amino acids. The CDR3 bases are TGTGCCAGCAGTGACAGAGCTCGCGAGCAGTACTTC. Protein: CASSDRAREQYF.

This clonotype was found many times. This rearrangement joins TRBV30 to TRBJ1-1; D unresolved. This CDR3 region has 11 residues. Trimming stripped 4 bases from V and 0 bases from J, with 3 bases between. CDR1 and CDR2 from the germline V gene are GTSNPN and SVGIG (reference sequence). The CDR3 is CAWILNTEAFF. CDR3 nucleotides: TGTGCCTGGATCTTGAACACTGAAGCTTTCTTT.

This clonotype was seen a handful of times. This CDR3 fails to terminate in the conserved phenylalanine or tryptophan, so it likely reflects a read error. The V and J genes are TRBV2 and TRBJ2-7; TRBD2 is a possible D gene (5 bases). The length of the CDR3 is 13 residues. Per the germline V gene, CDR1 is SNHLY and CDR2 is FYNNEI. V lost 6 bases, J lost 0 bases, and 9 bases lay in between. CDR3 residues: CASRDWTSYEQYL. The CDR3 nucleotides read TGTGCCAGCAGGGACTGGACCTCCTACGAGCAGTACCTC.

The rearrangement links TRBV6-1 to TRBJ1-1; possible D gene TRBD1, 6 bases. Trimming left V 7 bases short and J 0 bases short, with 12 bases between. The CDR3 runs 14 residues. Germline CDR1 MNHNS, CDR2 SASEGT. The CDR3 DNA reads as TGTGCCAGCATTCACGACAGGATGAACACTGAAGCTTTCTTT. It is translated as CASIHDRMNTEAFF.

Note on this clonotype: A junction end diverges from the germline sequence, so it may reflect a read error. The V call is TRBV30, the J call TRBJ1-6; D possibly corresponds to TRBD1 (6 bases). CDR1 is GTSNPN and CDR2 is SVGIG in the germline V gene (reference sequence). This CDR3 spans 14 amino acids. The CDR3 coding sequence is TGTACCTGGATAGGGGGAGGTGTTCGGTCACCCCTCCACTTT. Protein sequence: CTWIGGGVRSPLHF. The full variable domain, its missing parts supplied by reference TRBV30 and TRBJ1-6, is SQTIHQWPATLVQPVGSPLSLECTVEGTSNPNLYWYRQAAGRGLQLLFYSVGIGQISSEVPQNLSASRPQDRQFILSSKKLLLSDSGFYLCTWIGGGVRSPLHFGNGTRLTVT.